This entry describes one TCR beta chain. This clonotype was detected ten times or more. Its target antigen remains unknown. Within one base of it there is no much larger clone, and no base qualities were kept. The data were obtained in a study of T-cell reconstitution after alpha-beta-depleted transplantation in children (dated by TCRdb to about 2016). Study-wide context: T-cell immune reconstitution after TCRalphabeta/CD19-depleted allogeneic hematopoietic cell transplantation in children was quantitatively tracked in the study by means of TCR repertoire profiling. The paper as a whole reports these results and caveats: The high TCRbeta diversity at day 60 in some patients was ascribed to recipient T cells and intrathymic progenitors that had survived conditioning. Over the following months the frequencies of hyperexpanded clones went down, and after one year T-cell counts and TCRbeta diversity were mostly credited to newly produced T cells. About two months after transplant, the apparently early recovery of alphabetaT-cell counts reportedly depended on just several hundred clones that had expanded rapidly and came from non-depleted graft cells.

Read against the paper, the sample's treatment or condition label means: allogeneic hematopoietic cell transplantation with graft depleted of TCRalphabeta T cells and CD19 B cells. The children who served as transplant recipients had been given grafts of TCRalphabeta/CD19-depleted allogeneic hematopoietic cells. Library method: PCR. Sequencing took place on an Illumina HiSeq 2500. To normalize quantification of the TCRbeta repertoire, the TCR libraries were built with molecular barcoding that relied on unique molecular identifiers. TCRdb applied fastp at Q25 and MiXCR to the public reads, then kept only in-frame beta chains. Merged by CDR3 protein, the rows form single entries marked with the most common genes and DNA. Here the sample has 90,000 to 130,000 distinct CDR3 sequences; about 9.3% occur a single time. Jointly, the top ten make up around 34% of the sample. At the junction V is shortened by 1 base and J by 0 bases, with 14 bases in between. CDR1 and CDR2 are read off the germline V gene as SGHRS and YFSETQ. Reading from cysteine to phenylalanine, the CDR3 counts 18 amino acids. CDR3 DNA is the only sequence kept; it has 54 bases, read in frame from the first base.

The sequence was collected from a boy aged 2-9 years with acute lymphoblastic leukemia, due to receive a stem cell transplant. Here the sequenced sample was PBMCs, taken before TCRalphabeta/CD19-depleted stem cell transplant. The chain uses TRBV5-1 and TRBJ2-6; TRBD2 is a weak D gene call, 7 bases matching. CDR3 sequence: CASSLRGGDPSGANVLTF. Here is the DNA: TGCGCCAGCAGCTTGAGAGGGGGGGACCCCTCTGGGGCCAACGTCCTGACTTTC.